This TCR beta chain was documented in a study of identical twins. Broader study findings: For out-of-frame beta sequences, excess twin sharing was weaker. Insertions were reduced in abundant cord blood beta clonotypes but not in memory repertoires.

This CDR3 region has 18 residues. In germline, CDR1 is MNHNS, CDR2 SASEGT. V trimming: 7 bases; J trimming: 2 bases; junction bases outside the gene matches: 14. This clonotype was seen more than once but under ten times. What it binds is unknown. In every case, the donor was a healthy Caucasian. cDNA molecules carried unique molecular identifiers, and template switching added a universal primer site. TCRdb analysed the 5' RACE reads with MiXCR anew, one entry per CDR3 protein. In the table there are around 670,000 distinct CDR3 sequences, around 6% of which are singletons. Sequences were obtained from naive T cells sorted from blood. The chain joins TRBV6-1 to TRBJ2-6, with 7 nucleotides matching TRBD1. The receptor's source is a man younger than 35 in good health. The CDR3 region has the DNA TGTGCCAGCACCGTAAGACAGGGCCCTTTCACTGGGGCCAACGTCCTGACTTTC. This sequence encodes CASTVRQGPFTGANVLTF.